This TCR beta chain was profiled in a study of human T cells and chemical hapten exposure. Turning to the study itself: During the approximately 25-week study period, patients had diphenylcyclopropenone applied to the scalp every week. Per-sample variation in TCR yield stemmed mainly from small pooled library volume differences.

Time point noted: patch test 1, 2 weeks after DPC sensitization. Sample treatment: therapeutic diphenylcyclopropenone sensitization with weekly scalp DPC. The starting material, unfractionated whole blood, was used for total RNA extraction. The V end was cut by 5 bases, the J end by 0 bases, with 5 bases between. This CDR3 has 14 amino acids. The germline V gene has CDR1 LNHDA and CDR2 SQIVND (reference sequence). TCRdb recomputed calls from the RACE reads with MiXCR, one row per CDR3 protein. This sample yields about 120,000 distinct CDR3 sequences, of which approximately 15% are seen a single time; 0.92% belongs to the top ten.

The source was whole blood, collected in connection with sensitization to the hapten diphenylcyclopropenone (DPC). The receptor was derived from a man aged 18 to 29 with alopecia areata. Some clones in this sample may be carry-over from other donors' samples. This sequence joins TRBV19 and TRBJ2-6; D is unclear. The CDR3 DNA sequence: TGTGCCAGTAGTCTAAGCTCTGGGGCCAACGTCCTGACTTTC. It specifies CASSLSSGANVLTF.